One T cell receptor (beta chain) is described in this entry. What it recognizes is unknown. This entry is derived from a study of somatic mutations in cytotoxic T cells in rheumatoid arthritis. Looking at the study overall: Using a FACSAria II or Sony SH800, a portion of the V beta antibody-stained T-cell populations were flow-sorted at nearly 100% purity, and among those populations were V beta1+ cells that were then sequenced for TCRB. General study points: Rheumatoid arthritis patients were compared with age-matched healthy controls, and their CD8+ T-cell clonality did not differ significantly. A single CD8+ clone exceeded 20% of CD8+ cells in 8 of 65 patients. A rise in CD8+ clonality with age was seen in rheumatoid arthritis patients but not in healthy controls.

CDR1 is SEHNR, CDR2 FQNEAQ, per germline (reference sequence). The CDR3 is made up of 15 amino acids. Trimming took 6 bases from V and 6 from J; bases not matched to a gene: 4. Produced via immunoSEQ multiplex PCR; TCRdb's table is partial and in-frame only. The sample holds around 19,000 clones, roughly 72% seen once. This rearrangement joins TRBV7-9 to TRBJ1-6, with 11 bases identical to TRBD1. This TCR derives from a man aged 60 to 69 in good health. The sequencing input was CD8+ T cells sorted from blood. The CDR3: CASRSGTGGNSPLHF. The CDR3 DNA follows: TGTGCCAGCAGATCCGGGACAGGGGGTAATTCACCCCTCCACTTT.